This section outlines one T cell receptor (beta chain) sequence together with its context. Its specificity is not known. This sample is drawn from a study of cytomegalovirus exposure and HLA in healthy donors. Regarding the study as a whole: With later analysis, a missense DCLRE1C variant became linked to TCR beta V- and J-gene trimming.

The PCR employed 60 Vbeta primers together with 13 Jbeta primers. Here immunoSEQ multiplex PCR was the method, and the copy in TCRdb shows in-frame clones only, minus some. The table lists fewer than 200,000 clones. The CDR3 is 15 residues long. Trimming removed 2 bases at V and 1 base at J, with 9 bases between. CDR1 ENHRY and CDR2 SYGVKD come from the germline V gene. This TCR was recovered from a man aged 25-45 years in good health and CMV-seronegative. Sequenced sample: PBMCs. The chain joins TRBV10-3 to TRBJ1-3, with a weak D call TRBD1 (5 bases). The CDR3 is CAISEASGSGNTIYF. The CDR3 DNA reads TGTGCCATCAGTGAGGCCTCAGGGTCTGGAAACACCATATATTTT.